The 5 T cell receptor beta chains reported below all come from one sample, sequenced in a study of T cells after yellow fever vaccination. A single record per CDR3 protein comes from TCRdb applying MiXCR to the 5' RACE reads. The sample contains tens of thousands of distinct CDR3 sequences, roughly 7% of which appear only once. The sample consisted of CD8+ T cells sorted from PBMCs, taken approximately 16 days after the first yellow fever vaccination. The receptors originated from a man aged 18-30 years who received the YFV17D yellow fever vaccine.

This clonotype was counted many times. The chain recombines TRBV9 with TRBJ1-2; D is undetermined. The V gene's germline CDR1 is SGDLS and CDR2 YYNGEE. V was clipped by 1 base and J by 6 bases, with 7 bases between them. CDR3 length equals 12 residues. CDR3 DNA: TGTGCCAGCAGCGTATATACCCATGGCTACACCTTC. Translated: CASSVYTHGYTF. Using reference TRBV9 and TRBJ1-2 for the parts outside the CDR3, the full variable domain is DSGVTQTPKHLITATGQRVTLRCSPRSGDLSVYWYQQSLDQGLQFLIQYYNGEERAKGNILERFSAQQFPDLHSELNLSSLELGDSALYFCASSVYTHGYTFGSGTRLTVV.

This clonotype showed up many times. The V and J genes are TRBV11-2 and TRBJ2-7; D possibly corresponds to TRBD2 (6 bases). The V and J ends lost 0 bases and 3 bases respectively, with 12 bases between them. Germline assignment: CDR1 SGHAT and CDR2 FQNNGV. The CDR3 runs 15 residues. The CDR3, as DNA: TGTGCCAGCAGCTTAGATTTCAGCGGGTTCTACGAGCAGTACGTC. It is translated as CASSLDFSGFYEQYV.

This clonotype has a count of ten or more. The V gene is TRBV27, the J gene TRBJ2-7, with D hard to call. Per germline, CDR1 MNHEY and CDR2 SMNVEV (reference sequence). This CDR3 has 13 residues. V gave up 0 bases and J gave up 4 bases, with 7 bases separating them. CDR3 sequence reads: CASSLSDEYEQYF. The CDR3 DNA sequence: TGTGCCAGCAGTTTATCTGACGAGTACGAGCAGTACTTC.

This clonotype was seen a few times. The chain joins TRBV6-1 to TRBJ1-5; D is perhaps TRBD1 (5 bases). The germline V and J ends were trimmed by 5 bases and 7 bases, with 21 bases remaining between them. Germline V CDR1 and CDR2: MNHNS, SASEGT. CDR3 length equals 16 residues. CDR3 protein: CASSIDTGALGQPQHF. The CDR3 DNA reads TGTGCCAGCAGTATAGATACCGGGGCCCTGGGGCAGCCCCAGCATTTT.

On this clonotype itself: This sequence may be a read error, since a much larger clone differs from it by one base. The CDR3 reads CASSVGTNESTDTQYF. CDR3 DNA sequence: TGTGCCAGCAGCGTAGGGACTAACGAAAGCACAGATACGCAGTATTTT. The gene calls are TRBV9 and TRBJ2-3, with a weak D call TRBD2 (6 bases). V lost 0 bases and J lost 0, with 11 bases in between. This CDR3 is 16 amino acids long. Germline CDR1 SGDLS, CDR2 YYNGEE. Full variable domain (outside the CDR3, taken from reference TRBV9 and TRBJ2-3): DSGVTQTPKHLITATGQRVTLRCSPRSGDLSVYWYQQSLDQGLQFLIQYYNGEERAKGNILERFSAQQFPDLHSELNLSSLELGDSALYFCASSVGTNESTDTQYFGPGTRLTVL.